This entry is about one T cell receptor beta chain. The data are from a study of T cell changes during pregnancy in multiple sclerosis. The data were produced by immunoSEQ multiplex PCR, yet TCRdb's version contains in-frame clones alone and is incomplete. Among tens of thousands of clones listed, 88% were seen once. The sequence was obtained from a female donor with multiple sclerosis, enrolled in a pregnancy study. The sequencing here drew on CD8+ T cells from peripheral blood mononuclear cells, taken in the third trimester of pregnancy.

The CDR3 DNA is TGTGCCAGCAGCCAGCGGGGTAACCTCCCCGAGCAGTACTTC. It encodes CASSQRGNLPEQYF. This chain links TRBV13 with TRBJ2-7; 7 positions match TRBD2. Germline V gives CDR1 PRHDT, CDR2 FYEKMQ (reference sequence). V lost 5 bases, J lost 6 bases, and 10 bases stayed unmatched. This CDR3 has 14 amino acids.